This TCR beta chain was sequenced in a study of blood T cell repertoires in COVID-19. Study information: From the United States, Italy and Spain came samples of acute and convalescent COVID-19.

Germline CDR1 is SGHDN and CDR2 is FVKESK. The CDR3 has 14 residues. V dropped 2 bases and J dropped 4 bases, with 11 bases sitting between them. Per the authors' pipeline: Counts of nucleated cells, estimated from reference gene primer amplification, were obtained. Sequenced by immunoSEQ multiplex PCR; TCRdb stores in-frame clones only, minus some. V, J and clone size are taken as reported in that table, and D and trimming were inferred from the DNA itself. The sample contains fewer than 500,000 clones, more than 80% of which appear only once. V and J are TRBV14 and TRBJ1-2; D is unresolved. Input material: PBMCs or T cells enriched from blood (not recorded which). The clonotype was recovered from a man younger than 40 who had recovered from COVID-19. The CDR3: CASSQLENSYGYTF. DNA of the CDR3: TGTGCCAGCAGCCAACTTGAGAACAGCTATGGCTACACCTTC. Full variable domain (outside the CDR3, taken from reference TRBV14 and TRBJ1-2): EAGVTQFPSHSVIEKGQTVTLRCDPISGHDNLYWYRRVMGKEIKFLLHFVKESKQDESGMPNNRFLAERTGGTYSTLKVQPAELEDSGVYFCASSQLENSYGYTFGSGTRLTVV.